This T cell receptor beta chain is drawn from a study of blood T cell repertoires in COVID-19. For the study at large: Both acute and convalescent COVID-19 samples were obtained from the United States, Italy and Spain. Sources were T cells, B-cell-depleted T cells, or PBMCs; the material itself was cDNA or gDNA.

Per the study methods: Reference gene primers were amplified, and this amplification served to estimate nucleated cell counts. Generated by immunoSEQ multiplex PCR, the TCRdb table keeps only in-frame clones and is missing some. The DNA was the basis for D and trimming; V, J and clone size are from that table. The sample carries 60,000 to 65,000 clones, roughly 88% recorded once. The ends were cut back, 7 bases at V and 7 bases at J, with 14 bases in the middle. The CDR3 is 13 amino acids. The germline V gene has CDR1 SGHAT and CDR2 FQDESV (reference sequence). The V gene is TRBV11-1, the J gene TRBJ2-1; D unresolved. Specimen: peripheral blood. This clonotype originated in a man aged 45 to 65 with active COVID-19. This CDR3 is CASIEGHGNEQFF. The CDR3 DNA reads TGTGCCAGCATTGAAGGCCACGGGAATGAGCAGTTCTTC.